This passage covers 21 T cell receptor beta chains from one sample sequenced in a study of shared clonotypes between healthy human individuals (dated by TCRdb to about 2020). Libraries were constructed by the immunoSEQ multiplex PCR assay. Entries here come from immuneACCESS through TCRdb and include only in-frame sequences with V and J called. Some clones fail to appear in such tables; in the studies checked, an unresolved V gene covers under half of the shortfall, and the cause of the remainder is unknown. Here the sample has 2 million to 2.5 million clones; around 93% occur a single time. Together, the top ten hold more than 0.35% of the sample. Material for sequencing was naive CD4+ T cells from PBMCs. The cell subset or site label, read with the paper, signifies: CD45RA+ positively selected. The receptors derive from a man aged 18 to 29 in good health. Some clones in this sample may be carry-over from other donors' samples.

The chain recombines TRBV9 with TRBJ2-7; tentative D call: TRBD1 (6 bases). V lost 0 bases, J lost 3 bases, and 10 bases lay in between. In germline, CDR1 is SGDLS, CDR2 YYNGEE. The CDR3 totals 14 residues. The CDR3, as DNA: TGTGCCAGCAGCGTAGGGGACATATACTACGAGCAGTACTTC. Its protein product is CASSVGDIYYEQYF. The full variable domain, rest sourced from reference TRBV9 and TRBJ2-7, is DSGVTQTPKHLITATGQRVTLRCSPRSGDLSVYWYQQSLDQGLQFLIQYYNGEERAKGNILERFSAQQFPDLHSELNLSSLELGDSALYFCASSVGDIYYEQYFGPGTRLTVT.

V and J are TRBV4-3 and TRBJ2-1; tentative D call: TRBD2 (6 bases). The germline gives CDR1 LGHNA, CDR2 YSLEER. Trimming pared 0 bases from V and 8 bases from J, leaving 8 bases between. The CDR3 length is 13 residues. The CDR3 sequence is CASSQDSGYEQFF. The CDR3 nucleotides read TGCGCCAGCAGCCAAGATAGCGGCTATGAGCAGTTCTTC.

The chain has TRBV30 and TRBJ2-7; D is ambiguous. The V gene lost 0 bases and the J gene lost 5 bases, with 20 bases spanning the gap. The CDR3 runs 16 residues. Per the germline V gene, CDR1 is GTSNPN and CDR2 is SVGIG (reference sequence). The CDR3 DNA follows: TGTGCCTGGAGTGTACGCTTCCTGGACCTAGGTAACGAGCAGTACTTC. Protein: CAWSVRFLDLGNEQYF.

This chain joins TRBV15 and TRBJ2-5, with 10 bases aligning to TRBD1. The CDR3 runs to 16 residues. Germline-derived CDR1 and CDR2 are LNHNV and YYDKDF (reference sequence). V shed 5 bases and J 3 bases; nucleotides not matched to a gene: 9. The chain's CDR3 is CATSRSLGTGEETQYF. CDR3 in DNA: TGTGCCACCAGCCGATCGTTAGGGACAGGGGAAGAGACCCAGTACTTC.

As concerns this clone: Other DNA sequences in this specimen translate into the identical CDR3. This chain joins TRBV28 and TRBJ1-5; no clear D. Germline V CDR1 and CDR2: MDHEN, SYDVKM. This CDR3 is 12 amino acids long. The V end lost 1 base, the J end lost 7 bases, and 5 bases lay between the germline ends. CDR3 sequence reads: CASSLLFQPQHF. Here the CDR3 DNA reads TGTGCCAGCAGTTTATTGTTCCAGCCCCAGCATTTT.

This CDR3 is CASSQASTGGRHEQFF. Here the CDR3 DNA reads TGCGCCAGCAGCCAAGCGTCAACGGGAGGGCGGCATGAGCAGTTCTTC. The chain couples TRBV4-3 to TRBJ2-1; 8 nucleotides align to TRBD2. Unmatched junction bases numbered 10, after V lost 1 base and J lost 8 bases. The CDR3 length is 16 residues. CDR1 LGHNA and CDR2 YSLEER come from the germline V gene.

The gene calls are TRBV2 and TRBJ1-5; TRBD1 agrees at 8 bases. The junction had 6 bases not matched to a gene; V was cut back by 8 bases and J by 0 bases. Germline CDR1 is SNHLY and CDR2 is FYNNEI. There are 15 residues in the CDR3. The CDR3 loop is CASLTGEYSNQPQHF. CDR3 sequence (DNA): TGTGCCAGCCTGACAGGGGAATATAGCAATCAGCCCCAGCATTTT.

V and J are TRBV10-3 and TRBJ2-1, with D perhaps TRBD2 (5 bases). This CDR3 comprises 13 residues. Trimming shortened V by 4 bases and J by 9 bases, and 13 bases separated the two germline ends. Germline lookup yields CDR1 ENHRY and CDR2 SYGVKD. This CDR3 is CAISVTRVSEQFF. In DNA form, the CDR3 reads TGTGCCATCAGTGTTACTAGGGTTTCTGAGCAGTTCTTC.

Comment on this clone: This specimen includes other DNA sequences encoding the same CDR3. V is TRBV7-3 and J is TRBJ2-5; possibly TRBD2 for D (6 bases). The CDR3 loop spans 13 amino acids. The germline V gene encodes CDR1 SGHTA and CDR2 FQGTGA. V lost 4 bases and J 5 bases, leaving 11 bases between the germline ends. The CDR3 DNA reads as TGTGCCAGCAGCTCCTATCGGGGGGAGACCCAGTACTTC. As protein: CASSSYRGETQYF.

The CDR3 DNA follows: TGTGCCAGCGTCTTCGACAGGAATGTAGCCTACGAGCAGTACTTC. This sequence encodes CASVFDRNVAYEQYF. The chain couples TRBV7-2 to TRBJ2-7; weak D call: TRBD1 (6 bases). The V gene's germline CDR1 is SGHTA and CDR2 FQGNSA. V lost 8 bases and J lost 2, with 19 bases in between. The CDR3 is made up of 15 amino acids.

A note on this clone: The same CDR3 is also encoded by other DNA sequences in this sample. J is TRBJ2-5 and V is TRBV5-1; 8 positions match TRBD2. The trim removed 2 bases at V and 5 bases at J, leaving 2 bases unmatched. CDR1 and CDR2 (germline): SGHRS, YFSETQ. This CDR3 is built from 13 residues. In DNA form, the CDR3 reads TGCGCCAGCAGCTTCGGCGGGAGGGAGACCCAGTACTTC. This encodes CASSFGGRETQYF. The entire variable domain, with the rest obtained from reference TRBV5-1 and TRBJ2-5, is as follows: KAGVTQTPRYLIKTRGQQVTLSCSPISGHRSVSWYQQTPGQGLQFLFEYFSETQRNKGNFPGRFSGRQFSNSRSEMNVSTLELGDSALYLCASSFGGRETQYFGPGTRLLVL.

The V and J genes are TRBV28 and TRBJ2-1; no clear D gene. The V and J ends lost 3 bases and 4 bases respectively, with 22 bases between them. Germline CDR1 and CDR2: MDHEN and SYDVKM. The CDR3 loop spans 18 amino acids. The CDR3 loop reads CASSLRSGRGVGYNEQFF. The CDR3 DNA is TGTGCCAGCAGTTTGAGGTCGGGTAGAGGAGTTGGGTACAATGAGCAGTTCTTC.

The CDR3, as DNA: TGCGCCAGCAGCCAGGGAAACAGTGGGTGGCAGTACTTC. It is translated as CASSQGNSGWQYF. The V and J genes are TRBV4-1 and TRBJ2-7; D unresolved. V was shortened by 3 bases and J by 9 bases, with 15 bases between the two germline ends. Germline V lookup: CDR1 MGHRA, CDR2 YSYEKL. The CDR3 runs to 13 residues.

This chain links TRBV6-1 with TRBJ2-2; D might be TRBD1 (7 bases). V was shortened by 6 bases and J by 3 bases, with 11 bases between the two germline ends. From germline, CDR1 is MNHNS and CDR2 SASEGT. This CDR3 has 14 amino acids. The CDR3 loop reads CASSAGQYTGELFF. CDR3 DNA sequence: TGTGCCAGCAGCGCGGGACAGTACACCGGGGAGCTGTTTTTT.

J is TRBJ2-3 and V is TRBV2; D remains ambiguous. The CDR3 spans 13 residues. The germline gives CDR1 SNHLY, CDR2 FYNNEI. The V gene lost 3 bases and the J gene lost 6 bases, with 10 bases spanning the gap. The CDR3 DNA sequence: TGTGCCAGCAGTGATCCCCCTTTTGATACGCAGTATTTT. This translates into CASSDPPFDTQYF.

J is TRBJ2-1 and V is TRBV7-8; 11 bases are shared with TRBD2. This CDR3 region has 16 residues. Trimming at V came to 3 bases and at J to 6 bases, leaving 7 bases not matched to a gene. Germline assignment: CDR1 SGHVS and CDR2 FQNEAQ. The CDR3 protein is CASSLLAGGPGNEQFF. In DNA form, the CDR3 reads TGTGCCAGCAGCTTGTTAGCGGGAGGGCCTGGCAATGAGCAGTTCTTC.

The rearrangement links TRBV6-5 to TRBJ1-1, with a tentative D call TRBD1 (5 bases). Germline CDR1 reads MNHEY; CDR2 reads SVGAGI. The CDR3 loop spans 14 amino acids. With 6 bases removed from V and 5 bases from J, the gap between germline ends came to 16 bases. DNA of the CDR3: TGTGCCAGCAGGTGGTTGACCCGGGGGACTGAAGCTTTCTTT. It is translated as CASRWLTRGTEAFF.

CDR3 DNA: TGTGCCAGCAGCGGGGGCGGGTGGGCCCCGAACACCGGGGAGCTGTTTTTT. Its translation: CASSGGGWAPNTGELFF. This rearrangement joins TRBV9 to TRBJ2-2; possibly TRBD1 or TRBD2 for D (5 bases each). Trimming cost V 3 bases and J 0 bases, with 15 bases left between them. The CDR3 contains 17 residues. Looked up from germline, CDR1 is SGDLS and CDR2 is YYNGEE.

The chain links TRBV6-1 to TRBJ2-3; D gene uncertain. The germline V gene encodes CDR1 MNHNS and CDR2 SASEGT. This CDR3 contains 14 residues. Trimming stripped 3 bases from V and 1 base from J, with 8 bases between. The CDR3 region has the DNA TGTGCCAGCAGTGACCGCCCTGGCACAGATACGCAGTATTTT. This gives the protein CASSDRPGTDTQYF.

This clone was picked up one time. The rearrangement links TRBV11-2 to TRBJ2-7; a possible D gene is TRBD2 (5 bases). CDR3 length equals 13 residues. Germline CDR1 is SGHAT and CDR2 is FQNNGV. Trimming pared 2 bases from V and 7 bases from J, leaving 12 bases between. CDR3 DNA sequence: TGTGCCAGCAGCTTAACCACCGAGGGAGAGCAGTACTTC. Translated, it gives CASSLTTEGEQYF.

The rearrangement joins TRBV4-3 to TRBJ1-2; D might be TRBD1 (6 bases). The CDR3 spans 14 residues. V dropped 4 bases and J dropped 8 bases, with 17 bases sitting between them. Germline V gene data show CDR1 as LGHNA and CDR2 as YSLEER. DNA of the CDR3: TGCGCCAGCAGCCGAACGGACAGTCGGTGGGGCTACACCTTC. As protein: CASSRTDSRWGYTF.